This T cell receptor beta chain derives from a study of blood T cell repertoires in COVID-19. Looking at the study overall: Samples representing acute and convalescent COVID-19 were sourced from the United States, Italy and Spain.

Data came from immunoSEQ multiplex PCR; TCRdb stores just in-frame clones and leaves some out. The sample holds a few hundred thousand clones, approximately 90% seen once. Germline V gene lookup returns CDR1 SNHLY and CDR2 FYNNEI. V was pared by 6 bases and J by 4 bases, with 4 bases of the junction left unmatched. The CDR3 is 14 amino acids. Participant ages covered roughly 18 to 89 years across 24 US areas. The sequenced sample was PBMCs or T cells enriched from blood (not recorded which). This chain links TRBV2 with TRBJ1-2, with 11 positions matching TRBD1. This clonotype was sampled from a woman in her forties with acute COVID-19. The CDR3 bases are TGTGCCAGCAGCGGACAGGGGGCTCCCTATGGCTACACCTTC. Translating it yields CASSGQGAPYGYTF.